These T cell receptor beta chains were read from a single sample in a study of CD4 T cells in relation to SARS-CoV-2 and coronaviruses. These TCRs' antigens remain unknown. The repertoire was sequenced with immunoSEQ multiplex PCR; TCRdb's copy has only in-frame clones and lacks some. The sample has around 18,000 clones; about 68% are singletons. The source material was CD4+ T cells from PBMCs, cultured in vitro. The source is a human donor in good health. CDR3s include the opening cysteine and the closing phenylalanine or tryptophan. Each record gives: J gene, D gene, clone size, V gene, CDR3 protein, CDR3 DNA. D genes are given only for firm matches. Not every row has a clone size; where given, it reads once, few, many or a size class.

J gene: TRBJ2-5; D gene: .; clone size: .; V gene: TRBV18; CDR3 protein: CASSPPGGLETQYF; CDR3 DNA: TGTGCCAGCTCACCACCGGGGGGCCTAGAGACCCAGTACTTC
J gene: TRBJ2-3; D gene: .; clone size: .; V gene: TRBV27; CDR3 protein: CASRTSGLSHIRDTQYF; CDR3 DNA: TGTGCCAGTAGGACATCGGGGCTATCACACATTCGGGATACGCAGTATTTT
J gene: TRBJ1-1; D gene: .; clone size: .; V gene: TRBV10-3; CDR3 protein: CAIMGVGLGTEAFF; CDR3 DNA: TGTGCCATCATGGGAGTGGGGCTGGGGACTGAAGCTTTCTTT
J gene: TRBJ2-3; D gene: TRBD1; clone size: few; V gene: TRBV6-1; CDR3 protein: CASSEDRNRDTQYF; CDR3 DNA: TGTGCCAGCAGTGAGGACAGGAACCGAGATACGCAGTATTTT
J gene: TRBJ1-6; D gene: .; clone size: .; V gene: TRBV5-1; CDR3 protein: CASSSVGGARNNSPLHF; CDR3 DNA: TGCGCCAGCAGCTCGGTTGGAGGGGCTCGGAATAATTCACCCCTCCACTTT
J gene: TRBJ1-2; D gene: TRBD1; clone size: .; V gene: TRBV27; CDR3 protein: CASSPLPDRGLYGYTF; CDR3 DNA: TGTGCCAGCAGTCCACTCCCGGACAGGGGGCTCTATGGCTACACCTTC
J gene: TRBJ1-2; D gene: TRBD1; clone size: .; V gene: TRBV7-8; CDR3 protein: CASSLGTGSYGYTF; CDR3 DNA: TGTGCCAGCAGCTTAGGGACAGGGTCCTACGGCTACACCTTC
J gene: TRBJ2-7; D gene: TRBD2; clone size: once; V gene: TRBV6-1; CDR3 protein: CASSEKSGGVSYEQYF; CDR3 DNA: TGTGCCAGCAGTGAAAAGTCCGGGGGGGTCTCCTACGAGCAGTACTTC
J gene: TRBJ1-2; D gene: .; clone size: .; V gene: TRBV21-1; CDR3 protein: CASTLGQGALTYGYTF; CDR3 DNA: TGTGCCAGCACGTTAGGACAGGGGGCGCTTACTTATGGCTACACCTTC
J gene: TRBJ1-4; D gene: .; clone size: .; V gene: TRBV6-6; CDR3 protein: CASSSYRDEKLFF; CDR3 DNA: TGTGCCAGCAGTTCATACAGGGATGAAAAACTGTTTTTT
J gene: TRBJ1-5; D gene: TRBD1; clone size: once; V gene: TRBV5-6; CDR3 protein: CASSRQGSGNQPQHF; CDR3 DNA: TGTGCCAGCAGCAGACAGGGGAGCGGCAATCAGCCCCAGCATTTT
J gene: TRBJ2-2; D gene: .; clone size: few; V gene: TRBV24-1; CDR3 protein: CATSVSDTGELFF; CDR3 DNA: TGTGCCACCAGTGTATCGGACACCGGGGAGCTGTTTTTT
J gene: TRBJ2-7; D gene: .; clone size: few; V gene: TRBV27; CDR3 protein: CATQPGLQGKEQYF; CDR3 DNA: TGTGCCACCCAACCGGGACTCCAAGGGAAAGAGCAGTACTTC
J gene: TRBJ1-5; D gene: TRBD1; clone size: few; V gene: TRBV10-1; CDR3 protein: CASSERQGGNQPQHF; CDR3 DNA: TGCGCCAGCAGTGAGAGACAGGGTGGCAATCAGCCCCAGCATTTT
J gene: TRBJ1-1; D gene: .; clone size: large; V gene: TRBV19; CDR3 protein: CASIKVAGNTEAFF; CDR3 DNA: TGTGCCAGTATTAAGGTAGCAGGGAACACTGAAGCTTTCTTT
J gene: TRBJ2-7; D gene: .; clone size: .; V gene: TRBV6-5; CDR3 protein: CASSRTVAYEQYF; CDR3 DNA: TGTGCCAGCTCTCGGACGGTTGCCTACGAGCAGTACTTC
J gene: TRBJ1-4; D gene: TRBD1; clone size: .; V gene: TRBV18; CDR3 protein: CASSPRQGGNEKLFF; CDR3 DNA: TGTGCCAGCTCACCCCGACAGGGGGGAAATGAAAAACTGTTTTTT
J gene: TRBJ2-3; D gene: .; clone size: .; V gene: TRBV5-1; CDR3 protein: CASSLPGTDTQYF; CDR3 DNA: TGCGCCAGCAGCTTGCCGGGGACAGATACGCAGTATTTT
J gene: TRBJ1-6; D gene: .; clone size: .; V gene: TRBV30; CDR3 protein: CAWRIWAVESPLHF; CDR3 DNA: TGTGCCTGGAGAATCTGGGCGGTCGAATCACCCCTCCACTTT
J gene: TRBJ1-2; D gene: .; clone size: .; V gene: TRBV18; CDR3 protein: CASSPDGDYGYTF; CDR3 DNA: TGTGCCAGCTCACCAGACGGGGACTATGGCTACACCTTC
J gene: TRBJ2-3; D gene: .; clone size: .; V gene: TRBV3-1/TRBV3-2; CDR3 protein: CASSQRQTGVDTQYF; CDR3 DNA: TGTGCCAGCAGCCAGCGGCAAACGGGGGTAGATACGCAGTATTTT
J gene: TRBJ2-1; D gene: TRBD2; clone size: .; V gene: TRBV29-1; CDR3 protein: CSVEEHGRRDNEQFF; CDR3 DNA: TGCAGCGTTGAAGAACACGGGAGGAGGGACAATGAGCAGTTCTTC
J gene: TRBJ1-1; D gene: .; clone size: .; V gene: TRBV27; CDR3 protein: CASSLLRVNTEAFF; CDR3 DNA: TGTGCCAGCAGTTTATTGCGGGTGAACACTGAAGCTTTCTTT
J gene: TRBJ2-1; D gene: TRBD2; clone size: medium-sized; V gene: TRBV7-6; CDR3 protein: CASSLLAGSPNEQFF; CDR3 DNA: TGTGCCAGCAGCTTACTAGCGGGTTCCCCCAATGAGCAGTTCTTC
J gene: TRBJ2-2; D gene: .; clone size: few; V gene: TRBV3-1/TRBV3-2; CDR3 protein: CASSQRRLADGELFF; CDR3 DNA: TGTGCCAGCAGCCAAAGACGCCTAGCTGATGGGGAGCTGTTTTTT
J gene: TRBJ2-7; D gene: TRBD1; clone size: .; V gene: TRBV27; CDR3 protein: CASSSGDRVREQYF; CDR3 DNA: TGTGCCAGCAGTTCCGGGGACAGGGTCCGCGAGCAGTACTTC
J gene: TRBJ2-5; D gene: TRBD1; clone size: .; V gene: TRBV9; CDR3 protein: CASSVEETGVGKTQYF; CDR3 DNA: TGTGCCAGCAGCGTAGAGGAGACAGGGGTAGGGAAGACCCAGTACTTC
J gene: TRBJ1-5; D gene: TRBD1; clone size: .; V gene: TRBV6-1; CDR3 protein: CASSALRQGVGQPQHF; CDR3 DNA: TGTGCCAGCAGTGCCCTCCGACAGGGGGTGGGGCAGCCCCAGCATTTT
J gene: TRBJ2-1; D gene: .; clone size: .; V gene: TRBV5-6; CDR3 protein: CASMGLGENYNEQFF; CDR3 DNA: TGTGCCAGCATGGGTCTTGGCGAAAATTACAATGAGCAGTTCTTC
J gene: TRBJ2-5; D gene: .; clone size: .; V gene: TRBV7-2; CDR3 protein: CASSLGGSGTQYF; CDR3 DNA: TGTGCCAGCAGCTTAGGAGGGAGCGGGACCCAGTACTTC
J gene: TRBJ2-7; D gene: .; clone size: .; V gene: TRBV4-2; CDR3 protein: CASSHQGGDEQYF; CDR3 DNA: TGTGCCAGCAGCCATCAGGGGGGCGACGAGCAGTACTTC
J gene: TRBJ1-1; D gene: .; clone size: .; V gene: TRBV5-4; CDR3 protein: CASSLLLGGDTEAFF; CDR3 DNA: TGTGCCAGCAGCTTGCTTTTAGGAGGGGACACTGAAGCTTTCTTT
J gene: TRBJ2-3; D gene: TRBD2; clone size: .; V gene: TRBV11-2; CDR3 protein: CASSLPATSGAGDTQYF; CDR3 DNA: TGTGCCAGCAGCTTACCGGCGACTAGCGGGGCGGGAGATACGCAGTATTTT
J gene: TRBJ1-1; D gene: .; clone size: .; V gene: TRBV18; CDR3 protein: CASSPEARVNTEAFF; CDR3 DNA: TGTGCCAGCTCACCGGAGGCCAGAGTTAACACTGAAGCTTTCTTT
J gene: TRBJ1-6; D gene: .; clone size: .; V gene: TRBV6-2/TRBV6-3; CDR3 protein: CASSYSTAGEGSPLHF; CDR3 DNA: TGTGCCAGCAGTTACTCGACGGCAGGGGAGGGGTCACCCCTCCACTTT
J gene: TRBJ2-2; D gene: .; clone size: .; V gene: TRBV15; CDR3 protein: CATSRVGHTGELFF; CDR3 DNA: TGTGCCACCAGCAGAGTGGGGCACACCGGGGAGCTGTTTTTT
J gene: TRBJ2-3; D gene: TRBD2; clone size: .; V gene: TRBV19; CDR3 protein: CASSGTSGRGASTDTQYF; CDR3 DNA: TGTGCCAGTAGTGGGACTAGCGGGAGGGGCGCTAGCACAGATACGCAGTATTTT
J gene: TRBJ2-7; D gene: TRBD2; clone size: .; V gene: TRBV5-1; CDR3 protein: CASSLETSGRSKQYF; CDR3 DNA: TGCGCCAGCAGCTTGGAGACTAGCGGGAGGAGTAAGCAGTACTTC
J gene: TRBJ1-5; D gene: .; clone size: few; V gene: TRBV12-5; CDR3 protein: CASGLADTRSFNQPQHF; CDR3 DNA: TGTGCTAGTGGTTTGGCCGACACGCGATCCTTCAATCAGCCCCAGCATTTT
J gene: TRBJ2-7; D gene: .; clone size: .; V gene: TRBV5-8; CDR3 protein: CASRWGVGLGEQYF; CDR3 DNA: TGTGCCAGCAGGTGGGGTGTTGGCCTCGGGGAGCAGTACTTC
J gene: TRBJ1-6; D gene: .; clone size: .; V gene: TRBV6-5; CDR3 protein: CASSYSRGNSPLHF; CDR3 DNA: TGTGCCAGCAGTTACTCCCGGGGAAATTCACCCCTCCACTTT
J gene: TRBJ2-6; D gene: TRBD1; clone size: once; V gene: TRBV6-6; CDR3 protein: CASTTRGGANVLTF; CDR3 DNA: TGTGCCAGCACCACCAGGGGGGGGGCCAACGTCCTGACTTTC
J gene: TRBJ1-5; D gene: .; clone size: .; V gene: TRBV19; CDR3 protein: CASSIGGTFNSNQPQHF; CDR3 DNA: TGTGCCAGTAGTATAGGAGGGACATTTAATAGCAATCAGCCCCAGCATTTT
J gene: TRBJ2-7; D gene: .; clone size: .; V gene: TRBV3-1/TRBV3-2; CDR3 protein: CASSQAGYSYEQYF; CDR3 DNA: TGTGCCAGCAGCCAAGCAGGCTACTCCTACGAGCAGTACTTC
J gene: TRBJ2-1; D gene: TRBD1; clone size: .; V gene: TRBV7-9; CDR3 protein: CASSPRRQGPAASYNEQFF; CDR3 DNA: TGTGCCAGCAGCCCACGGCGACAGGGGCCCGCCGCCTCCTACAATGAGCAGTTCTTC
J gene: TRBJ2-7; D gene: .; clone size: .; V gene: TRBV12-5; CDR3 protein: CASARGSRLDEQYF; CDR3 DNA: TGTGCTAGTGCACGTGGGTCCCGCCTTGACGAGCAGTACTTC
J gene: TRBJ1-1; D gene: .; clone size: once; V gene: TRBV5-4; CDR3 protein: CASSLDSMNTEAFF; CDR3 DNA: TGTGCCAGCAGCTTGGACAGCATGAACACTGAAGCTTTCTTT
J gene: TRBJ2-7; D gene: TRBD2; clone size: .; V gene: TRBV9; CDR3 protein: CASSSGRAYEQYF; CDR3 DNA: TGTGCCAGCAGCAGCGGGAGGGCCTACGAGCAGTACTTC
J gene: TRBJ2-3; D gene: .; clone size: .; V gene: TRBV19; CDR3 protein: CASSIQAADTQYF; CDR3 DNA: TGTGCCAGTAGTATTCAGGCCGCAGATACGCAGTATTTT
J gene: TRBJ1-2; D gene: .; clone size: once; V gene: TRBV7-3; CDR3 protein: CASSPQGSGDYGYTF; CDR3 DNA: TGTGCCAGCAGCCCTCAGGGGAGCGGCGACTATGGCTACACCTTC
J gene: TRBJ1-5; D gene: TRBD1; clone size: .; V gene: TRBV4-2; CDR3 protein: CASSRTGGSEPQHF; CDR3 DNA: TGTGCCAGCAGCCGGACAGGGGGATCTGAGCCCCAGCATTTT
J gene: TRBJ2-4; D gene: TRBD1; clone size: .; V gene: TRBV2; CDR3 protein: CASSGTGTAIAKNIQYF; CDR3 DNA: TGTGCCAGCAGTGGGACAGGCACGGCCATAGCCAAAAACATTCAGTACTTC